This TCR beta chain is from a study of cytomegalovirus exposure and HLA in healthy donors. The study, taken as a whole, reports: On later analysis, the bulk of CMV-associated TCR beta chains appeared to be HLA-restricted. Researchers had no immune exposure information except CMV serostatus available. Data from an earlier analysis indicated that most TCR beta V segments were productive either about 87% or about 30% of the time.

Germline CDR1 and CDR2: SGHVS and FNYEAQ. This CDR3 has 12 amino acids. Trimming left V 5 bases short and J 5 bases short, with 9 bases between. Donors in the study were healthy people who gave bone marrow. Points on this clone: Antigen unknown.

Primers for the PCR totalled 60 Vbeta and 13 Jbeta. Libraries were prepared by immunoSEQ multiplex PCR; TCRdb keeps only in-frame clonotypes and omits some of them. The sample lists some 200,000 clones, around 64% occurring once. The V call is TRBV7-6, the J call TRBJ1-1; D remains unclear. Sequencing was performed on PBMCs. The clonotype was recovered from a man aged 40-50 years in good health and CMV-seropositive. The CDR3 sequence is CASSTTGTEAFF. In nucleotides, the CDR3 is TGTGCCAGCAGCACTACGGGGACTGAAGCTTTCTTT.